The sequence of this TCR beta chain was determined in a study of T cell repertoires in cytomegalovirus infection. MiXCR, run by TCRdb on the reads, gives a single entry per CDR3 protein. The repertoire holds about 260,000 distinct CDR3 sequences, with roughly 9.1% as singletons. The table lists this clonotype with many counts. Trimming cost V 6 bases and J 6 bases; bases outside gene matches: 5. The germline gives CDR1 MNHNS, CDR2 SASEGT. This CDR3 is built from 14 residues. Sequenced material: PBMCs. The chain is built from TRBV6-1 and TRBJ1-5, with 10 bases fitting TRBD1. This clonotype was obtained from a human donor in good health (CMV status not recorded). Some clones in this sample may be carry-over from other donors' samples. The CDR3 DNA reads as TGTGCCAGCAGGGGAGGACAGGGGGGTCAGCCCCAGCATTTT. Its protein product is CASRGGQGGQPQHF.